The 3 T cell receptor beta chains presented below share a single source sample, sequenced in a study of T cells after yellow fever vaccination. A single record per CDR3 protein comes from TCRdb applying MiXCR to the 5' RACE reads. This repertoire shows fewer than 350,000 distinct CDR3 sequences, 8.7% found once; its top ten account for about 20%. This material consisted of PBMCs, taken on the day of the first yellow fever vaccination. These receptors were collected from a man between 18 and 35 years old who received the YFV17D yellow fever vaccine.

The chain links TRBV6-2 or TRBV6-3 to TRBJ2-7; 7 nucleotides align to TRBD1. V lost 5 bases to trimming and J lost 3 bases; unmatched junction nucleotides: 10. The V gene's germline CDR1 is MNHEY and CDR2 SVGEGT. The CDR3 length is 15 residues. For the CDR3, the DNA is TGTGCCAGCAGTATTAACAGGGGTGGTCGCTACGAGCAGTACTTC. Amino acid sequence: CASSINRGGRYEQYF.

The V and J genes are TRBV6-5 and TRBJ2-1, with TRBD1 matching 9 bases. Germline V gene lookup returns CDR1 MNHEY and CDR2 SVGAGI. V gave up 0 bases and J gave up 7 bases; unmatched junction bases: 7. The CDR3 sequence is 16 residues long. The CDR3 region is CASSYSVGQGKNEQFF. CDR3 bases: TGTGCCAGCAGTTACTCCGTGGGACAGGGAAAAAATGAGCAGTTCTTC.

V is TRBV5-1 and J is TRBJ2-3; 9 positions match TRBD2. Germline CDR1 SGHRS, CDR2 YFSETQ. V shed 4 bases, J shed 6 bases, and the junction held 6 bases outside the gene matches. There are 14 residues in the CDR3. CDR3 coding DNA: TGCGCCAGCAGCGTGACTAGCGGATACGATACGCAGTATTTT. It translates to CASSVTSGYDTQYF. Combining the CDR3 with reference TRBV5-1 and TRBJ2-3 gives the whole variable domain KAGVTQTPRYLIKTRGQQVTLSCSPISGHRSVSWYQQTPGQGLQFLFEYFSETQRNKGNFPGRFSGRQFSNSRSEMNVSTLELGDSALYLCASSVTSGYDTQYFGPGTRLTVL.